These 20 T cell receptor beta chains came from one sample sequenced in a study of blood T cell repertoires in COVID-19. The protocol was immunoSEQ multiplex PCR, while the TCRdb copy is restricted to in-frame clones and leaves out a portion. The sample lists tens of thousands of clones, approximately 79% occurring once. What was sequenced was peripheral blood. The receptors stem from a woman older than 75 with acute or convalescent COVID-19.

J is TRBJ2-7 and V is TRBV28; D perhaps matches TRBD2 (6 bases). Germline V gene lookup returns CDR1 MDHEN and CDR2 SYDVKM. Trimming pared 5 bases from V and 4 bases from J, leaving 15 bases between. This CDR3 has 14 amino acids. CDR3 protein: CASSTTGLIYEQYF. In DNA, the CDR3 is TGTGCCAGCAGTACAACGGGACTGATTTACGAGCAGTACTTC.

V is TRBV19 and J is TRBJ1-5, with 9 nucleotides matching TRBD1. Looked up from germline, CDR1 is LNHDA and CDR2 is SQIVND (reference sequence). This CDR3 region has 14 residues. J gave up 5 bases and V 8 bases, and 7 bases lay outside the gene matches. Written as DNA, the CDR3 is TGTGCCAGTTTATCCGGGACAGGGCATCAGCCCCAGCATTTT. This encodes CASLSGTGHQPQHF. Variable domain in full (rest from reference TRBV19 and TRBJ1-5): DGGITQSPKYLFRKEGQNVTLSCEQNLNHDAMYWYRQDPGQGLRLIYYSQIVNDFQKGDIAEGYSVSREKKESFPLTVTSAQKNPTAFYLCASLSGTGHQPQHFGDGTRLSIL.

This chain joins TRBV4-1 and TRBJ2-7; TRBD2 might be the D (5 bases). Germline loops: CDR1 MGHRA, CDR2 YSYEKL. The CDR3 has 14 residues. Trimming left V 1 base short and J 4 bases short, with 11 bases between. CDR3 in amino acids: CASSQVGILYEQYF. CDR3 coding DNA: TGCGCCAGCAGCCAAGTCGGGATTCTATACGAGCAGTACTTC.

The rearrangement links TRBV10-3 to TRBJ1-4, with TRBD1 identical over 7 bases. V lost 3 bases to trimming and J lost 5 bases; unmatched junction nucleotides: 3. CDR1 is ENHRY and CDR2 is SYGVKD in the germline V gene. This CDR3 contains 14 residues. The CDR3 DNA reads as TGTGCCATCAGTGAAGGACAGGAGAATGAAAAACTGTTTTTT. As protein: CAISEGQENEKLFF.

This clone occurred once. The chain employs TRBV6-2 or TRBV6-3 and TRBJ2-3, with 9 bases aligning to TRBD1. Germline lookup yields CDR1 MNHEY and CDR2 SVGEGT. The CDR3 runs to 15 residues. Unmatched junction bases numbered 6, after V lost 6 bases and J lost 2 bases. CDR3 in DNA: TGTGCCAGCAGCCTGGGACAGGGTGTCACAGATACGCAGTATTTT. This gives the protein CASSLGQGVTDTQYF.

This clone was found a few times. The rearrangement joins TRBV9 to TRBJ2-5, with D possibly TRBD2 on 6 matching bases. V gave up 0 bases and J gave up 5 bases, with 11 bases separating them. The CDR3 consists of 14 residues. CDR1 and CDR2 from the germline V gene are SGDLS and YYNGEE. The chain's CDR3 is CASSVGLGLETQYF. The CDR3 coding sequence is TGTGCCAGCAGCGTAGGACTAGGTTTGGAGACCCAGTACTTC.

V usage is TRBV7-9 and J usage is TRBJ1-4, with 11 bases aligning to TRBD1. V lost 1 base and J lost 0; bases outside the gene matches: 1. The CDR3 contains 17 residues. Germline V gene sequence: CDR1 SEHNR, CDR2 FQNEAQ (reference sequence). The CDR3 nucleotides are TGTGCCAGCAGCTTAGGGACAGGGGGCGCAACTAATGAAAAACTGTTTTTT. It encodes CASSLGTGGATNEKLFF.

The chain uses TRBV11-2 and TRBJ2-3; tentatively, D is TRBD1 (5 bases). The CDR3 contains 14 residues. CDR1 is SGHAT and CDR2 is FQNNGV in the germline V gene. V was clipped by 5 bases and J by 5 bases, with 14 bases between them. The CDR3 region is CASSATTGRDTQYF. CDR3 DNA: TGTGCCAGCAGCGCTACAACAGGAAGAGATACGCAGTATTTT.

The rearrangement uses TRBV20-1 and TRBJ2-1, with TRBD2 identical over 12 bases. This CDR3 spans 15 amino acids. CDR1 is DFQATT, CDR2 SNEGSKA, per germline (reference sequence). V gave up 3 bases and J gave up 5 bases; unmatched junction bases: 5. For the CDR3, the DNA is TGCAGTGCTAGTCCGGCTAGCGGGAGGGACAATGAGCAGTTCTTC. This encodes CSASPASGRDNEQFF.

The CDR3 loop reads CASRLSQGGTEAFF. The DNA for the CDR3 is TGCGCCAGCCGTCTTTCGCAAGGGGGCACTGAAGCTTTCTTT. The chain has TRBV5-1 and TRBJ1-1, with TRBD1 as a possible D gene (6 bases). This CDR3 contains 14 residues. The germline CDR1 and CDR2 sequences are SGHRS and YFSETQ. The V end was cut by 7 bases, the J end by 4 bases, with 17 bases between.

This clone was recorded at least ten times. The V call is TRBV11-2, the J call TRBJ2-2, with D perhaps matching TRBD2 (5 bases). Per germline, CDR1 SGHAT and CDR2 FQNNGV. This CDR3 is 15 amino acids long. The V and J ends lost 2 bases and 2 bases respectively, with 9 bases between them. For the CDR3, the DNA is TGTGCCAGCAGCTTACTTAGGACTAACACCGGGGAGCTGTTTTTT. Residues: CASSLLRTNTGELFF.

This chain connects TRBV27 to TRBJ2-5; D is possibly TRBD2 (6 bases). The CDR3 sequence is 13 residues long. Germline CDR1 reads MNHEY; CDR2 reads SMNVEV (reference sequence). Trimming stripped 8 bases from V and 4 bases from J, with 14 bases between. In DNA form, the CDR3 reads TGTGCCAGCTGCCGCACGGGAGCAGAGACCCAGTACTTC. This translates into CASCRTGAETQYF.

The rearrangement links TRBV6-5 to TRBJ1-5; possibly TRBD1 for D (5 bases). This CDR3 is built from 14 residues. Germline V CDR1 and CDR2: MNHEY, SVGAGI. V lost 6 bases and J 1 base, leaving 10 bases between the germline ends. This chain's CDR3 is CASRPDRSNQPQHF. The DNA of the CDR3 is TGTGCCAGCAGACCCGACAGAAGCAATCAGCCCCAGCATTTT.

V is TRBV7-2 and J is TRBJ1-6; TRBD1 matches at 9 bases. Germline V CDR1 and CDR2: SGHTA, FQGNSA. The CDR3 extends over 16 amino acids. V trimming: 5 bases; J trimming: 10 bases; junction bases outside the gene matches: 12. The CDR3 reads CASSPRSGTGMSPLHF. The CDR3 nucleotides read TGTGCCAGCAGCCCCCGATCCGGGACAGGGATGTCACCCCTCCACTTT. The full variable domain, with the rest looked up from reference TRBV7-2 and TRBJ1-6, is GAGVSQSPSNKVTEKGKDVELRCDPISGHTALYWYRQSLGQGLEFLIYFQGNSAPDKSGLPSDRFSAERTGGSVSTLTIQRTQQEDSAVYLCASSPRSGTGMSPLHFGNGTRLTVT.

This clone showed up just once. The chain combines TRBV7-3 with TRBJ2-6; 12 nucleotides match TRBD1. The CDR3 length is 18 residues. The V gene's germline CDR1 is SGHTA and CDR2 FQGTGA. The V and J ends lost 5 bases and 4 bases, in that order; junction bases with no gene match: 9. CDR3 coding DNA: TGTGCCAGCAGCCCCCCGGGACAGGGGGCCCGGGGGGCCAACGTCCTGACTTTC. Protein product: CASSPPGQGARGANVLTF.

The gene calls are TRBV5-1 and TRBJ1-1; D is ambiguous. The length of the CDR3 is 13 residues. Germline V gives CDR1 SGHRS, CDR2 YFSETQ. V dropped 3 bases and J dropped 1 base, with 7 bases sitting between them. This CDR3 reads CASSYDKNTEAFF. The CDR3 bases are TGCGCCAGCAGCTATGACAAGAACACTGAAGCTTTCTTT.

The CDR3 nucleotides are TGTGCCAGCCGTACAGGGTGGGCAGATACGCAGTATTTT. This translates into CASRTGWADTQYF. This chain uses TRBV5-4 with TRBJ2-3, with TRBD1 as a possible D gene (6 bases). Germline V gene data show CDR1 as SGHNT and CDR2 as YYREEE (reference sequence). The CDR3 is 13 amino acids. With 7 bases removed from V and 4 bases from J, the gap between germline ends came to 13 bases.

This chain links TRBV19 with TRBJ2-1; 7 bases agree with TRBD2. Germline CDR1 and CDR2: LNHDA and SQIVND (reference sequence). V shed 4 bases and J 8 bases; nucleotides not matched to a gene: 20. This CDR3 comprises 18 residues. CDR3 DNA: TGTGCCAGTAGTAGCTGGGGGGGTGGGACTCCCCGTGGGGATGAGCAGTTCTTC. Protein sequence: CASSSWGGGTPRGDEQFF.

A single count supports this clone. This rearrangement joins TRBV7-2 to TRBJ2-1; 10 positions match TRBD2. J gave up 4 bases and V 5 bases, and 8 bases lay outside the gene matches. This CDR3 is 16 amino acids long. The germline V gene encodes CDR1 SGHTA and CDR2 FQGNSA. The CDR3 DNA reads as TGTGCCAGCAGCCAAGTAGATAGCGGGAGGTACAATGAGCAGTTCTTC. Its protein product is CASSQVDSGRYNEQFF.

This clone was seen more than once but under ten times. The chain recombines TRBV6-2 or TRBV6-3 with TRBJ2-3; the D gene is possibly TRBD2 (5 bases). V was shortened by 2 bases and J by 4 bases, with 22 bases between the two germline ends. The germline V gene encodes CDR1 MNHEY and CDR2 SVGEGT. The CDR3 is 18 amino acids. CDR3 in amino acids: CASSYRAMTNIAADTQYF. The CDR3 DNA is TGTGCCAGCAGTTACAGGGCCATGACTAACATCGCTGCAGATACGCAGTATTTT.